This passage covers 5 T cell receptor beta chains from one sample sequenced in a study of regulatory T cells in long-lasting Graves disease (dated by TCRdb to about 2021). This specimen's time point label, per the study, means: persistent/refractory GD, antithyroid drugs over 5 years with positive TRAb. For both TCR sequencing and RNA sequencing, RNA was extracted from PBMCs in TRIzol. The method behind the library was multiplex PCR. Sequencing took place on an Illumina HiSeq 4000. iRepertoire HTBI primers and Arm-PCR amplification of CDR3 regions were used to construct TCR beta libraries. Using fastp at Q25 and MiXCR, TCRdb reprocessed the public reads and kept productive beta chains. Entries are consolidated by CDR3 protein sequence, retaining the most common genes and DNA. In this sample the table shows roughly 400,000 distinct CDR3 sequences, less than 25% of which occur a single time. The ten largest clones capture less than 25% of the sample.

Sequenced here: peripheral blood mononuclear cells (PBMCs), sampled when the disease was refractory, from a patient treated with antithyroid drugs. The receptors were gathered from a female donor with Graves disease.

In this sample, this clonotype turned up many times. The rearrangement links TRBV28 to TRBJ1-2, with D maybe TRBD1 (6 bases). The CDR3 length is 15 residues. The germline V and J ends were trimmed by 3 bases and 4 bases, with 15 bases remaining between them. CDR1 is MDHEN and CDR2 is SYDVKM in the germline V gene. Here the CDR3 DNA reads TGTGCCAGCAGTTTGTATGGGGGCCAGAGCTATGGCTACACCTTC. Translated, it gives CASSLYGGQSYGYTF.

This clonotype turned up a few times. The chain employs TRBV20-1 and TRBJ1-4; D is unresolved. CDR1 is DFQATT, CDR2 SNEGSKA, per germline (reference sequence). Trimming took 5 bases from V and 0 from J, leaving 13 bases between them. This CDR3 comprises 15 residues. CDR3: CSAHRSSATNEKLFF. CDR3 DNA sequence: TGCAGTGCTCATCGGTCCTCGGCAACTAATGAAAAACTGTTTTTT.

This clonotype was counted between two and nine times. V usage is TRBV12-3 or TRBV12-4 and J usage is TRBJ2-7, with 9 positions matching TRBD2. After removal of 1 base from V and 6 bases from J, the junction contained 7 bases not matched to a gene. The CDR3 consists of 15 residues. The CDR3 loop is CASSLGAAGGLEQYF. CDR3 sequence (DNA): TGTGCCAGCAGTTTAGGGGCCGCGGGAGGGCTCGAGCAGTACTTC.

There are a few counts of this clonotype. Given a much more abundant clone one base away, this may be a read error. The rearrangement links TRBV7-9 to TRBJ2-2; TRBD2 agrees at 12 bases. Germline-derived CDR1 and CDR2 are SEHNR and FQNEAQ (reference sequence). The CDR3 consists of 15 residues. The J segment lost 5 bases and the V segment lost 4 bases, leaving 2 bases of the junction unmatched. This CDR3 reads CASSWTSGATGELFF. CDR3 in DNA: TGTGCCAGCAGCTGGACTAGCGGGGCGACCGGGGAGCTGTTTTTT.

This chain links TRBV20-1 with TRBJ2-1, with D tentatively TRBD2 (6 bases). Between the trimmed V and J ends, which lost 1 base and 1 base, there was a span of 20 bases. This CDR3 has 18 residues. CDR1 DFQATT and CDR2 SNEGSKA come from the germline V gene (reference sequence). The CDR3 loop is CSARVYGRGAGSYNEQFF. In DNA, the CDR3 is TGCAGTGCTAGAGTATACGGGCGTGGGGCGGGATCCTACAATGAGCAGTTCTTC.